This T cell receptor (beta chain) was identified during a study of OX40 agonist ivuxolimab in advanced cancers. As for the study in general: Intravenous ivuxolimab was administered to patients every 2 weeks at 0.01 to 10 mg/kg. Dose-escalation cases comprised hepatocellular carcinoma, melanoma, renal cell or head and neck cancer. Overall study findings and caveats: Averaged across samples, CD8+ T cells carried more expanded clones than CD4+ did.

Data came from immunoSEQ multiplex PCR; TCRdb stores just in-frame clones and leaves some out. Altogether more than 45,000 clones are present, 80% to 90% being singletons, with the ten largest covering more than 9%. To note about this clone: The antigen is unknown.

CDR1 is SQVTM, CDR2 ANQGSEA, per germline. Trimming shortened V by 3 bases and J by 3 bases, and 11 bases separated the two germline ends. The CDR3 sequence is 13 residues long. The chain recombines TRBV29-1 with TRBJ1-2; D remains unclear. The clonotype comes from an adult with an advanced solid tumor such as melanoma, head and neck, liver or kidney cancer. Specimen: CD4+ or CD8+ T cells sorted from blood, collected in a trial of the OX40 agonist ivuxolimab. CDR3: CSVESPLDYGYTF. DNA for the CDR3: TGCAGCGTTGAGAGTCCTCTCGACTATGGCTACACCTTC.